These T cell receptor beta chains were read from a single sample in a study of T cell repertoires in cytomegalovirus infection. Via MiXCR, TCRdb re-called the reads, giving one row per CDR3 protein. The sample holds about 460,000 distinct CDR3 sequences, about 11% seen once. The sequenced sample was PBMCs. These TCRs come from a human donor in good health (CMV status not recorded). Some clones in this sample may be carry-over from other donors' samples. Both conserved end residues are part of each CDR3. A D gene is named only where the DNA matches it firmly.

TRBV7-6 | 12 | NA | CASSLYGNEQFF
TRBV29-1 | 14 | TRBD1 | CSVAGTGRPETQYF
TRBV7-2 | 15 | NA | CASSSLDPRQETQYF
TRBV29-1 | 15 | TRBD2 | CSVDASGGNTDTQYF
TRBV7-2 | 15 | TRBD1 | CASSQFATGNYEQYF
TRBV15 | 12 | NA | CATSSIENEQFF
TRBV5-4 | 16 | TRBD2 | CASSPTSGGPQETQYF
TRBV12-3/TRBV12-4 | 19 | TRBD1 | CASSTPKDRASSRGEKLFF
TRBV5-1 | 14 | TRBD2 | CASSPSGSQETQYF
TRBV7-9 | 12 | NA | CASSRSRNEQFF
TRBV7-2 | 13 | NA | CASSFSANGEAFF
TRBV12-3/TRBV12-4 | 14 | NA | CASRGTLNTGELFF
TRBV29-1 | 15 | NA | CSVEGGELGYYEQYF
TRBV29-1 | 12 | NA | CSVDSGSYGYTF
TRBV9 | 16 | TRBD1 | CASSASPGQGYTEAFF
TRBV6-5 | 14 | NA | CASSPGGINYGYTF
TRBV9 | 17 | TRBD1 | CASSPTSGQGIADTQYF
TRBV25-1 | 15 | TRBD2 | CASSRSSGKFNEQFF
TRBV3-1 | 15 | TRBD2 | CASSPMTSVDNEQFF
TRBV6-2/TRBV6-3 | 15 | NA | CASSYGGPTYYGYTF
TRBV6-6 | 17 | TRBD1 | CASSPVPGQGAGAEAFF
TRBV6-5 | 12 | NA | CATRGPNYGYTF
TRBV7-9 | 15 | NA | CASSLVGWGTGGYTF
TRBV5-1 | 14 | TRBD1 | CASSFLTGLDEQFF
TRBV29-1 | 15 | NA | CSVGGRGDPLYGYTF
TRBV3-1 | 12 | NA | CASSQIRETQYF
TRBV2 | 12 | TRBD2 | CARLTSRNEQFF
TRBV7-3 | 15 | TRBD2 | CASSYRAGGRGEQFF
TRBV29-1 | 15 | TRBD2 | CSVRETSPVQETQYF
TRBV4-2 | 19 | TRBD2 | CASSQDHDGLVSSYNEQFF
TRBV6-2/TRBV6-3 | 16 | NA | CASSYSVGDHTDTQYF
TRBV6-2/TRBV6-3 | 16 | NA | CASSYVENSFTDTQYF
TRBV4-2 | 18 | NA | CASSQHRSRGGTSGGYTF
TRBV27 | 14 | NA | CASSFQGESQPQHF
TRBV4-2 | 15 | TRBD2 | CASSLGLAITGELFF
TRBV28 | 14 | NA | CASRGPSSYNEQFF
TRBV29-1 | 14 | NA | CSVELGLRNNEQFF
TRBV29-1 | 12 | NA | CSVLQEDTEAFF
TRBV6-1 | 13 | NA | CASSERQGQPQHF
TRBV28 | 13 | NA | CASRQGRAYEQYF
TRBV6-5 | 13 | NA | CASRPTGFDEQYF
TRBV7-2 | 14 | NA | CASSLEDLLGEQYF
TRBV5-6 | 15 | NA | CASSTRHAMNTEAFF
TRBV3-1 | 17 | NA | CASSRPEGGSRPYEQYF
TRBV2 | 15 | NA | CASMTGLVSSYEQYF
TRBV5-1 | 15 | NA | CASSLGSGNNYGYTF
TRBV20-1 | 15 | NA | CSARARIGGTETQYF
TRBV28 | 15 | NA | CASSFERILDQPQHF
TRBV7-2 | 13 | NA | CASSLELGYGYTF
TRBV6-1 | 15 | TRBD1 | CASRSGTGGRDEQFF
TRBV12-3/TRBV12-4 | 12 | NA | CASSLREETQYF
TRBV29-1 | 15 | NA | CSVEINRGGSDTQYF
TRBV6-1 | 14 | NA | CASSRAGLAQPQHF
TRBV6-2/TRBV6-3 | 18 | TRBD2 | CASSGRPGLAGEEDTQYF
TRBV7-8 | 15 | NA | CASSLADGGFPEAFF